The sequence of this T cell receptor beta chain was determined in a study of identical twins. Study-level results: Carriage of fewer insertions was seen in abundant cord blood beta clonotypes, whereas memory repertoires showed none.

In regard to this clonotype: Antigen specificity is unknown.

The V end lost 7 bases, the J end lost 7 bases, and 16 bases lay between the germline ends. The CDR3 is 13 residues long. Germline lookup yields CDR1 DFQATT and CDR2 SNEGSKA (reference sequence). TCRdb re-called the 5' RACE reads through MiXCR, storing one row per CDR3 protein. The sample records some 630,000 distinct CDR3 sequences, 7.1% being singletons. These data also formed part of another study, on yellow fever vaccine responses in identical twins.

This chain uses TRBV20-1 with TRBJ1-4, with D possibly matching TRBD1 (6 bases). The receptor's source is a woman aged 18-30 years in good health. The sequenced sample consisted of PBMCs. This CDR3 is CSGNRAGGEKLFF. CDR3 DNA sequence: TGCAGTGGAAACAGGGCAGGTGGTGAAAAACTGTTTTTT.